This T cell receptor beta chain was documented in a study of T cell responses to AZD1222 COVID-19 vaccine. Study details: It was second doses at about 4 or about 12 weeks that were pooled. The study's findings and limits: Regions 160-218 and 743-854 held dominance among vaccine-associated CD4 TCRs, which spanned spike. Among AZD1222 vaccinees, only 5 to 7 were seropositive at baseline. Donors were chiefly white British, with a greater number of females, and clonal diversity was perhaps underestimated.

Sequencing used immunoSEQ multiplex PCR; TCRdb keeps in-frame clones, though not all of them. This table has 130,000 to 150,000 clones, just under 95% appearing once. This clone has only one observation. Antigen: not known. The CDR3 has 13 amino acids. V was trimmed by 5 bases and J by 3 bases, leaving 10 bases between them. Germline lookup yields CDR1 MNHEY and CDR2 SMNVEV (reference sequence). The source is an adult in good health. Sequencing was performed on peripheral blood, taken on day 0 of AZD1222 vaccination. This chain links TRBV27 with TRBJ1-1, with a possible D match to TRBD1 (5 bases). Here the CDR3 DNA reads TGTGCCAGCAGTATAGGGGAGTACACTGAAGCTTTCTTT. This sequence encodes CASSIGEYTEAFF.